These 22 T cell receptor beta chains were all obtained from the same sample, sequenced in a study of T-cell reconstitution after alpha-beta-depleted transplantation in children. Unique molecular identifiers were incorporated into the prepared TCRbeta library. TCRdb fed the PCR reads into MiXCR, producing one record per CDR3 protein. The data contain around 400,000 distinct CDR3 sequences, roughly 20% of them singletons. Sequencing was performed on PBMCs from the stem cell graft donor, taken from the stem cell graft. The receptor source for this set is a human donor who donated a stem cell graft to a child with acute myeloid leukemia.

This clonotype came up a few times. The rearrangement links TRBV3-1 to TRBJ2-7; no reliable D call. Germline loops: CDR1 LGHDT, CDR2 YNNKEL (reference sequence). There are 13 residues in the CDR3. V dropped 1 base and J dropped 6 bases, with 10 bases sitting between them. The CDR3 sequence is CASSQALLGEQYF. CDR3 sequence (DNA): TGTGCCAGCAGCCAAGCCCTTTTGGGCGAGCAGTACTTC.

This chain connects TRBV2 to TRBJ2-3, with D perhaps being TRBD1 or TRBD2 (5 bases each). V lost 4 bases and J lost 2, with 22 bases in between. Germline CDR1 and CDR2: SNHLY and FYNNEI. The CDR3 consists of 18 residues. DNA for the CDR3: TGTGCCAGCAGTGTGGCACACCAGGGAGCCTATAACACAGATACGCAGTATTTT. It specifies CASSVAHQGAYNTDTQYF. Drawing the rest from reference TRBV2 and TRBJ2-3, the complete variable domain is EPEVTQTPSHQVTQMGQEVILRCVPISNHLYFYWYRQILGQKVEFLVSFYNNEISEKSEIFDDQFSVERPDGSNFTLKIRSTKLEDSAMYFCASSVAHQGAYNTDTQYFGPGTRLTVL.

This clonotype was seen a handful of times. The rearrangement joins TRBV12-5 to TRBJ2-1; unclear D gene. V dropped 2 bases and J dropped 9 bases, with 11 bases sitting between them. This CDR3 is 13 amino acids long. CDR1 and CDR2 from the germline V gene are LGHNT and FRNRAP. The CDR3 loop is CASGLSGIGEQFF. In DNA form, the CDR3 reads TGTGCTAGTGGTTTGTCAGGAATCGGTGAGCAGTTCTTC.

At least ten counts were recorded for this clonotype. This chain uses TRBV20-1 with TRBJ2-7, with D possibly being TRBD1 (7 bases). Germline V gene sequence: CDR1 DFQATT, CDR2 SNEGSKA (reference sequence). The CDR3 loop spans 16 amino acids. Trimming removed 0 bases at V and 0 bases at J, with 15 bases between. The CDR3 sequence: CSARDLGGQSSYEQYF. Written as DNA, the CDR3 is TGCAGTGCTAGAGATCTGGGGGGACAGAGCTCCTACGAGCAGTACTTC.

This clonotype was observed a handful of times. The chain is built from TRBV12-3 or TRBV12-4 and TRBJ2-4; D gene unclear. Deletions cut 6 bases from V and 10 bases from J, with 22 bases between. The CDR3 contains 15 residues. The CDR3 nucleotides read TGTGCCAGCAGCTTACTTGGGGATGGCCAGAGTATTCAGTACTTC. Protein sequence: CASSLLGDGQSIQYF.

In its sample, this clonotype was seen a few times. This chain links TRBV28 with TRBJ2-3; D perhaps matches TRBD2 (6 bases). Germline CDR1 and CDR2: MDHEN and SYDVKM. The CDR3 is 14 amino acids. Trimming cost V 1 base and J 4 bases, with 9 bases left between them. For the CDR3, the DNA is TGTGCCAGCAGTTTATTGAGGGACTCAGATACGCAGTATTTT. Protein: CASSLLRDSDTQYF.

This clonotype was observed at least ten times. The CDR3 DNA reads as TGCAGTGCCCCAGGGCTAGCCAAAAACATTCAGTACTTC. Its translation is CSAPGLAKNIQYF. This chain uses TRBV20-1 with TRBJ2-4; tentative D call: TRBD1 (5 bases). The V gene's germline CDR1 is DFQATT and CDR2 SNEGSKA (reference sequence). CDR3 size: 13 residues. With 6 bases removed from V and 0 bases from J, the gap between germline ends came to 9 bases.

The table lists this clonotype with many counts. The chain joins TRBV20-1 to TRBJ2-5; 9 bases align to TRBD2. Unmatched junction bases numbered 6, after V lost 2 bases and J lost 2 bases. The CDR3 contains 15 residues. Germline CDR1 reads DFQATT; CDR2 reads SNEGSKA (reference sequence). The CDR3 DNA is TGCAGTGCTAGATCTACTAGCGGGTTGCAAGAGACCCAGTACTTC. Translating it yields CSARSTSGLQETQYF.

The V gene is TRBV7-9, the J gene TRBJ2-7; perhaps TRBD2 as D (6 bases). CDR1 and CDR2 from the germline V gene are SEHNR and FQNEAQ (reference sequence). This CDR3 contains 14 residues. The V end was cut by 4 bases, the J end by 2 bases, with 12 bases between. This chain's CDR3 is CASSSRGEAYEQYF. CDR3 DNA sequence: TGTGCCAGCAGCTCCCGAGGGGAGGCCTACGAGCAGTACTTC.

The V and J genes are TRBV21-1 and TRBJ2-7; TRBD1 is the table's D call and was not checked against the DNA. TRBV21-1 is a listed pseudogene. The length of the CDR3 is 17 residues. The CDR3 region is CASSKARTGGRSYEQYF. The CDR3 bases are TGTGCCAGCAGCAAAGCCCGAACAGGGGGGCGATCCTACGAGCAGTACTTC.

In this sample, this clonotype turned up many times. The gene calls are TRBV27 and TRBJ2-1, with D possibly being TRBD2 (5 bases). This CDR3 comprises 14 residues. The germline V gene has CDR1 MNHEY and CDR2 SMNVEV (reference sequence). Trimming took 5 bases from V and 6 from J, leaving 14 bases between them. The CDR3 reads CASSPGSPINEQFF. The CDR3 DNA sequence: TGTGCCAGCAGTCCGGGGTCGCCGATCAATGAGCAGTTCTTC.

There are a few counts of this clonotype. The rearrangement links TRBV7-3 to TRBJ2-5; possibly TRBD1 or TRBD2 for D (5 bases each). The CDR3 extends over 13 amino acids. V was trimmed by 5 bases and J by 5 bases, leaving 12 bases between them. Germline assignment: CDR1 SGHTA and CDR2 FQGTGA. CDR3 loop: CASSTRGGETQYF. In DNA form, the CDR3 reads TGTGCCAGCAGCACCCGGGGCGGGGAGACCCAGTACTTC.

This rearrangement joins TRBV5-1 to TRBJ1-6; D is uncertain. Germline V gives CDR1 SGHRS, CDR2 YFSETQ. The CDR3 totals 15 residues. The ends were cut back, 0 bases at V and 7 bases at J, with 11 bases in the middle. CDR3 in amino acids: CASSLAGRSNSPLHF. The CDR3 DNA reads TGCGCCAGCAGCTTGGCCGGCAGGTCAAATTCACCCCTCCACTTT.

The chain joins TRBV29-1 to TRBJ2-3, with 9 nucleotides matching TRBD2. This CDR3 has 15 amino acids. Germline V gene sequence: CDR1 SQVTM, CDR2 ANQGSEA. V lost 4 bases, J lost 6 bases, and 11 bases stayed unmatched. CDR3 region: CSVGSAGGPGDTQYF. The CDR3 DNA sequence: TGCAGCGTTGGGTCGGCGGGAGGGCCCGGGGATACGCAGTATTTT.

This clonotype was observed a few times. This chain connects TRBV15 to TRBJ2-7, with D uncertain. The CDR3 consists of 14 residues. Trimming removed 2 bases from V and 0 bases from J, with 8 bases in between. Germline V CDR1 and CDR2: LNHNV, YYDKDF (reference sequence). Written as DNA, the CDR3 is TGTGCCACCAGCAGATCGGTTGGCTCCTACGAGCAGTACTTC. Translated: CATSRSVGSYEQYF. The entire variable domain, with the rest obtained from reference TRBV15 and TRBJ2-7, is as follows: DAMVIQNPRYQVTQFGKPVTLSCSQTLNHNVMYWYQQKSSQAPKLLFHYYDKDFNNEADTPDNFQSRRPNTSFCFLDIRSPGLGDTAMYLCATSRSVGSYEQYFGPGTRLTVT.

This clonotype was observed a few times. This chain joins TRBV27 and TRBJ1-3; maybe TRBD1 (6 bases). The length of the CDR3 is 17 residues. V dropped 6 bases and J dropped 3 bases, with 21 bases sitting between them. Germline lookup yields CDR1 MNHEY and CDR2 SMNVEV (reference sequence). The CDR3 region is CASSRGRGEARGNTIYF. The CDR3 nucleotides read TGTGCCAGCAGCCGTGGTAGGGGGGAAGCCCGTGGAAACACCATATATTTT.

This clonotype occurred a few times. V usage is TRBV27 and J usage is TRBJ2-7, with D perhaps matching TRBD2 (6 bases). V lost 0 bases and J lost 3, with 18 bases in between. The CDR3 loop spans 17 amino acids. CDR1 and CDR2 from the germline V gene are MNHEY and SMNVEV (reference sequence). For the CDR3, the DNA is TGTGCCAGCAGTTTATCGGGAGCTTCTCTGGGAGGCTACGAGCAGTACTTC. As protein: CASSLSGASLGGYEQYF.

This clonotype was detected many times. The rearrangement uses TRBV29-1 and TRBJ1-2, with D possibly matching TRBD1 (6 bases). This CDR3 spans 16 amino acids. Germline-derived CDR1 and CDR2 are SQVTM and ANQGSEA. The V gene lost 4 bases and the J gene lost 6 bases, with 24 bases spanning the gap. The CDR3 sequence is CSVVPLAGALMHGYTF. The CDR3 DNA reads as TGCAGCGTTGTCCCCCTGGCAGGGGCACTAATGCATGGCTACACCTTC.

This clonotype was observed a few times. V is TRBV12-3 or TRBV12-4 and J is TRBJ2-1, with 8 bases matching TRBD1. This CDR3 region has 16 residues. Unmatched junction bases numbered 12, after V lost 6 bases and J lost 5 bases. The CDR3 DNA sequence: TGTGCCAGCAGGCAATACGGGACAGGAAGGGACAATGAGCAGTTCTTC. Translating it yields CASRQYGTGRDNEQFF.

This clonotype has a handful of counts. The V gene is TRBV4-3, the J gene TRBJ1-1; D is uncertain. The CDR3 has 13 residues. Germline V lookup: CDR1 LGHNA, CDR2 YSLEER. The ends were cut back, 8 bases at V and 0 bases at J, with 10 bases in the middle. CDR3 nucleotides: TGCGCCAGCTCGGGTTACATGAACACTGAAGCTTTCTTT. Translating it yields CASSGYMNTEAFF.

V usage is TRBV2 and J usage is TRBJ1-4; no clear D gene. Trimming took 2 bases from V and 8 from J, leaving 6 bases between them. The CDR3 is 12 residues long. The V gene's germline CDR1 is SNHLY and CDR2 FYNNEI. The CDR3 region has the DNA TGTGCCAGCAGTGAAAAGGGCGAAAAACTGTTTTTT. Encoded protein: CASSEKGEKLFF.

This clonotype was detected a few times. The chain links TRBV12-3 or TRBV12-4 to TRBJ1-2; 7 bases fit TRBD1. CDR3 size: 15 residues. With 4 bases clipped from V and 8 bases from J, the junction kept 13 bases outside the gene matches. CDR3 bases: TGTGCCAGCAGTTCCCTAGGGCCAGGGGGACGGGGCTACACCTTC. As protein: CASSSLGPGGRGYTF.